The rows below give T cell receptor beta chains drawn from one sample of a study of radiation and T cells in renal cell carcinoma. Clones were read by immunoSEQ multiplex PCR, and TCRdb kept only the in-frame ones, dropping some. The table shows some 64,000 clones, with more than 60% occurring only once. The sample was blood, taken from a patient whose treatment included radiotherapy and nephrectomy. These receptors were collected from a man aged 60 to 69 with renal cell carcinoma. The CDR3 runs from the conserved cysteine through the conserved F or W.

v_call	j_call	cdr3_aa
TRBV19	TRBJ1-2	CASRSGYGYTF
TRBV5-6	TRBJ2-1	CASSVVPSSSYNEQFF
TRBV6-6	TRBJ1-2	CASSPLSGGYYGYTF
TRBV11-2	TRBJ2-5	CASSPHGLARDRRAQYF
TRBV6-5	TRBJ2-1	CASSMGGGPGEQFF
TRBV19	TRBJ2-2	CASSVGGGTGELFF
TRBV7-9	TRBJ2-5	CASSGRDRGPGETQYF
TRBV29-1	TRBJ2-3	CSVNTGGTDTQYF
TRBV18	TRBJ2-1	CASSVDGATYNEQFF
TRBV5-1	TRBJ2-1	CASREFSGDEQFF
TRBV30	TRBJ2-5	CAWSVLRGLGGETQYF
TRBV12-1	TRBJ2-1	CASSTLPRRGEGEQFF
TRBV5-1	TRBJ2-1	CASSLGGLAGEQFF
TRBV7-2	TRBJ2-1	CASSLSGRGDEQFF
TRBV20-1	TRBJ2-1	CSAVTNEQFF
TRBV2	TRBJ1-5	CASRDRGSNQPQHF
TRBV6-6	TRBJ2-2	CASSFHTGELFF
TRBV6-1	TRBJ2-7	CASGQGLTYEQYF
TRBV5-1	TRBJ1-2	CASSPVTDGYTF
TRBV6-6	TRBJ2-2	CASSSANTGELFF
TRBV20-1	TRBJ2-3	CSARLVDTQYF
TRBV13	TRBJ1-1	CASSKGRFGNTEAFF
TRBV15	TRBJ1-6	CATSRDRIDSPLHF
TRBV9	TRBJ2-1	CASSVSLAGGYNEQFF
TRBV30	TRBJ1-1	CAWSLRGLGPEAFF
TRBV7-2	TRBJ2-5	CASSLASGGDGAETQYF
TRBV5-1	TRBJ2-5	CASSLDVDREQYF
TRBV4-3	TRBJ2-7	CASSQVASGYEQYF
TRBV7-9	TRBJ1-2	CASSLGAAANYGYTF